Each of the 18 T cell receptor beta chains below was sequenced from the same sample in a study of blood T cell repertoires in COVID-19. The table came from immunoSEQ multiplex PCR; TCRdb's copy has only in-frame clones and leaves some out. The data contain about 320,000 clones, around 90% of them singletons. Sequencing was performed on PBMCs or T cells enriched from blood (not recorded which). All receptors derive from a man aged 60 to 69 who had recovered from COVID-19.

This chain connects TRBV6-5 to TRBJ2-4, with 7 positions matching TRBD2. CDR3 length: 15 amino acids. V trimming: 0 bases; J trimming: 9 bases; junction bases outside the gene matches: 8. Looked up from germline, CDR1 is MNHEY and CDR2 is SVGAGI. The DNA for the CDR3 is TGTGCCAGCAGTTACTCGAATTCGGGAGGTGGCATTCAGTACTTC. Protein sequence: CASSYSNSGGGIQYF.

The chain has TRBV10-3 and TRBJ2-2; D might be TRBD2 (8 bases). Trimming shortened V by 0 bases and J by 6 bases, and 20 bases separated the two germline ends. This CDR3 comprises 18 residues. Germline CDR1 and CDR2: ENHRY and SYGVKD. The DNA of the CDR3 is TGTGCCATCAGTGAGTCGTTAGGGGGCGGGAGGAGGTCCGGGGAGCTGTTTTTT. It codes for CAISESLGGGRRSGELFF.

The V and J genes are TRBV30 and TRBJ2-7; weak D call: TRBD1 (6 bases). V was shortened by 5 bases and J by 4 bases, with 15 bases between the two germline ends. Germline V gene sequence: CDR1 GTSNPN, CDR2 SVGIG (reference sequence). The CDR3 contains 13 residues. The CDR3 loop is CAWGAGVSYEQYF. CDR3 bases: TGTGCCTGGGGGGCAGGGGTAAGTTACGAGCAGTACTTC.

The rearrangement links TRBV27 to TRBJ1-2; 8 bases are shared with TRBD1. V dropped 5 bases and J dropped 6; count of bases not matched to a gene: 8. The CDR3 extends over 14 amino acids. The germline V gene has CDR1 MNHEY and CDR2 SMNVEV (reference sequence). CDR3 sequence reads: CASSNGDRFNGYTF. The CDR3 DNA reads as TGTGCCAGCAGTAACGGGGACAGGTTCAATGGCTACACCTTC.

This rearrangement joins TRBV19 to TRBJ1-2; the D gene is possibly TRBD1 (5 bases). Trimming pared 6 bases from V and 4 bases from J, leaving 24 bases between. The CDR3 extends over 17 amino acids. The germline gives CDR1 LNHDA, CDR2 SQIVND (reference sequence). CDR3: CASSGPPGTLRFYGYTF. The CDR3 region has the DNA TGTGCCAGTAGCGGGCCGCCAGGGACTTTGAGATTCTATGGCTACACCTTC.

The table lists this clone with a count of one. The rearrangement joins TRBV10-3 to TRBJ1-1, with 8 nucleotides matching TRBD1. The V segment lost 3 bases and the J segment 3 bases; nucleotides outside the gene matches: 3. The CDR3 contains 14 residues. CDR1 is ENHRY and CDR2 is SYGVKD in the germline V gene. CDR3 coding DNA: TGTGCCATCAGTGAAACAGGGGGTTACACTGAAGCTTTCTTT. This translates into CAISETGGYTEAFF.

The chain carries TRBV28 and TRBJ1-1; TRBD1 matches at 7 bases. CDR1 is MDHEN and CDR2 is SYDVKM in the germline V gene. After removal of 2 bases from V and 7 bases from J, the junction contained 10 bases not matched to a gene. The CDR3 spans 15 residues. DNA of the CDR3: TGTGCCAGCAGTTTAGGGGCAGAGGGGGCGGTTGAAGCTTTCTTT. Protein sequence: CASSLGAEGAVEAFF. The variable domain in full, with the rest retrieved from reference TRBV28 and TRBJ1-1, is DVKVTQSSRYLVKRTGEKVFLECVQDMDHENMFWYRQDPGLGLRLIYFSYDVKMKEKGDIPEGYSVSREKKERFSLILESASTNQTSMYLCASSLGAEGAVEAFFGQGTRLTVV.

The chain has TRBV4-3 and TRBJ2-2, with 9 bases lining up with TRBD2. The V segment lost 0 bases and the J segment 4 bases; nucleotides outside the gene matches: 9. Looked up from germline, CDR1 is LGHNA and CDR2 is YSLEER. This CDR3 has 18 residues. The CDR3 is CASSQDRFAGGLTGELFF. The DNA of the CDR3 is TGCGCCAGCAGCCAAGATAGATTTGCGGGAGGGCTCACCGGGGAGCTGTTTTTT.

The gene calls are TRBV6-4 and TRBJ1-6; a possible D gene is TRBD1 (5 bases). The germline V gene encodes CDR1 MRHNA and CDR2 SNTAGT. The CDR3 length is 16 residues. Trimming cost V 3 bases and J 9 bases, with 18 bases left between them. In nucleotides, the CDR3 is TGTGCCAGCAGTGAGAGAGGCGCAGGGTTTGGTTCACCCCTCCACTTT. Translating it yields CASSERGAGFGSPLHF.

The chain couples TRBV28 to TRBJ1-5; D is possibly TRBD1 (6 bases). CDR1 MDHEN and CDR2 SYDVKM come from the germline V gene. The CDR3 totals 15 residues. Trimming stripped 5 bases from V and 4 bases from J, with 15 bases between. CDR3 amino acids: CASSRPGTQNQPQHF. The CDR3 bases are TGTGCCAGCAGTCGCCCCGGGACACAAAATCAGCCCCAGCATTTT.

The CDR3 is CASSQFGGGLYSGNTIYF. CDR3 sequence (DNA): TGTGCCAGCAGCCAATTCGGCGGGGGGCTGTACTCTGGAAACACCATATATTTT. The V and J genes are TRBV3-1 (or the pseudogene TRBV3-2) and TRBJ1-3, with D possibly being TRBD1 (6 bases). Trimming cost V 2 bases and J 0 bases, with 17 bases left between them. CDR1 is LGHDT and CDR2 is YNNKEL in the germline V gene (reference sequence). This CDR3 spans 18 amino acids.

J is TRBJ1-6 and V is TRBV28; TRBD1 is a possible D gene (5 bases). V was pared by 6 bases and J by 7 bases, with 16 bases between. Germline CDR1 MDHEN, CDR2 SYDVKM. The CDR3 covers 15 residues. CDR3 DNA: TGTGCCAGCAGCGCACTTGCAGGGTGGAATTCACCCCTCCACTTT. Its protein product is CASSALAGWNSPLHF. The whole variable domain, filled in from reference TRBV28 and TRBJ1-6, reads DVKVTQSSRYLVKRTGEKVFLECVQDMDHENMFWYRQDPGLGLRLIYFSYDVKMKEKGDIPEGYSVSREKKERFSLILESASTNQTSMYLCASSALAGWNSPLHFGNGTRLTVT.

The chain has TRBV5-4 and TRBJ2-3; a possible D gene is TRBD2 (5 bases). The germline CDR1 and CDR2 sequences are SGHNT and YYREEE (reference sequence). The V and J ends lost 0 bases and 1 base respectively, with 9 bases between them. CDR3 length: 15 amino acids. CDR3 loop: CASSLGRVGTDTQYF. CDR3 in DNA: TGTGCCAGCAGCTTGGGGCGGGTGGGCACAGATACGCAGTATTTT.

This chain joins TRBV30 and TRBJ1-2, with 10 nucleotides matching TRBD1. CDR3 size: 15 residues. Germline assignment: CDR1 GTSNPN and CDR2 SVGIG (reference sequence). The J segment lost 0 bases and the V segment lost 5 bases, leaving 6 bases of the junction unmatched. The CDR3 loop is CAWGQGVLTNYGYTF. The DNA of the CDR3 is TGTGCCTGGGGACAGGGGGTTCTTACTAACTATGGCTACACCTTC.

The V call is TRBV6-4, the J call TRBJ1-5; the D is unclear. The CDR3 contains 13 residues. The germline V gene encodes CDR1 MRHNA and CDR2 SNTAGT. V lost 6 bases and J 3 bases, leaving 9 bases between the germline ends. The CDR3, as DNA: TGTGCCAGCAGCCGGGTCGACAATCAGCCCCAGCATTTT. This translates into CASSRVDNQPQHF.

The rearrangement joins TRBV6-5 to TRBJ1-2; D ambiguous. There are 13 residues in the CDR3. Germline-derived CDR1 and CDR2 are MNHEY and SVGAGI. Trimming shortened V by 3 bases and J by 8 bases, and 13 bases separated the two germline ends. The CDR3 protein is CASSYVRARGYTF. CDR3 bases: TGTGCCAGCAGTTATGTGAGGGCGCGGGGCTACACCTTC.

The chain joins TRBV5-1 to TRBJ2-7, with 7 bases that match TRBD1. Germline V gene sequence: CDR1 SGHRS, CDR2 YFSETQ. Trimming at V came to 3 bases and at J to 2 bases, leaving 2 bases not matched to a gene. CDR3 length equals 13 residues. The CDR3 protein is CASSSGTAYEQYF. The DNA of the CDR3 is TGCGCCAGCAGCTCCGGGACAGCCTACGAGCAGTACTTC.

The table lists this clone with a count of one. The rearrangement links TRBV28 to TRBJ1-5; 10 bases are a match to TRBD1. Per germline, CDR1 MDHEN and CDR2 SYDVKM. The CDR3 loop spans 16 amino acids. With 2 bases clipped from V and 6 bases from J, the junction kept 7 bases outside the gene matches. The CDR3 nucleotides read TGTGCCAGCAGTTTACCCTCCGGGACAGGGGTTCAGCCCCAGCATTTT. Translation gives CASSLPSGTGVQPQHF. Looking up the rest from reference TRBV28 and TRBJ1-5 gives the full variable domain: DVKVTQSSRYLVKRTGEKVFLECVQDMDHENMFWYRQDPGLGLRLIYFSYDVKMKEKGDIPEGYSVSREKKERFSLILESASTNQTSMYLCASSLPSGTGVQPQHFGDGTRLSIL.